What follows describes a single T cell receptor (beta chain). Its target is unknown. Every isolated RNA sample was fully reverse transcribed, so sequencing captured expressed TCRB transcripts. Profiling relied on immunoSEQ multiplex PCR, and the TCRdb table lists in-frame clones only, not all of them. The sample consists of 810,000 or so clones, roughly 15% of them appearing once. The CDR3 is 18 amino acids. Germline V gene lookup returns CDR1 MDHEN and CDR2 SYDVKM. Losses at the gene ends were 3 bases for V and 1 base for J; bases not matched to a gene: 11. The record originates from a study of beta chain features in type 1 diabetes. Study-wide results and caveats: People with Type 1 diabetes carried modestly yet significantly shorter TCRB CDR3s in all four CD4+ subsets.

The sample taken for sequencing was naive CD4+ T cells from blood. The rearrangement uses TRBV28 and TRBJ2-1; 8 nucleotides match TRBD2. This receptor was identified in a woman aged 18-29 years in good health. CDR3 protein: CASSFFLGSGTSYNEQFF. The DNA for the CDR3 is TGTGCCAGCAGTTTCTTCCTGGGTAGCGGGACGTCCTACAATGAGCAGTTCTTC.